The present TCR beta chain was sequenced within a study of blood T cell repertoires in COVID-19 (dated by TCRdb to about 2020). Regarding the study in general: Samples from collaborators originated in the United States, Italy and Spain and spanned both the acute and convalescent phases of COVID-19. The material from the prospective study consisted of cDNA or gDNA derived from T cells, B-cell-depleted T cells, or PBMCs. The dataset comprised deeply sampled blood TCRbeta repertoires from subjects exposed to, actively infected with, or recovered from COVID-19. The repertoires were released in a freely available public database intended as a resource for research on the immune response to SARS-CoV-2. Samples were obtained from the ongoing ImmuneRACE study (first 160 participants) and from over 1,000 subjects provided by 6 global collaborators. Nearly every sample came with metadata listing a de-identified subject ID, COVID-19 status, age in years and sex. Where available, HLA class I and class II types were obtained from metadata supplied by the sample provider rather than from assay-based typing. Study-level results and caveats: The quantity of clinical and demographic metadata differed by source and by participant and was supplied without curation.

In the germline V gene, CDR1 corresponds to SGHRS and CDR2 to YFSETQ. The CDR3, from cysteine to phenylalanine, totals 16 residues. Just CDR3 DNA is preserved here, 48 bases in frame from base 1. V sheds 0 bases and J sheds 1 base, leaving 14 bases between their ends. Notes on this clone: Its antigen has not been determined. Per-base qualities were not stored, and no clone one base away is much larger.

Collaborating institutions collected whole blood in K2EDTA tubes following their own protocols. Collaborator samples were shipped for TCRbeta analysis as frozen whole blood, isolated PBMCs, or DNA extracted from either sample type. TCRbeta CDR3 regions were amplified from genomic DNA by means of the immunoSEQ Assay, a bias-controlled multiplex PCR. As for how the authors treated the data: Nucleated cell counts per sample were estimated from amplification of reference gene primers within the assay. To quantify the absolute abundance of each unique TCRbeta CDR3 rearrangement, sequence reads were collapsed and filtered. For each sample, productive Simpson clonality was calculated by taking the square root of Simpson's diversity index across productive rearrangements. This is the immuneACCESS table as TCRdb keeps it, with only in-frame sequences that have V and J called. A part of the clones is gone; compared with another copy, unresolved V genes explain less than half, and the rest is unexplained. The V and J calls and clone size come from that table; D and trimming were worked out from the DNA. This sample lists roughly 290,000 clones; around 89% were detected once. The biggest ten clones account for approximately 0.84% of the sample.

The sequence is built from TRBV5-1 and TRBJ2-7; tentative D gene TRBD2, with 5 bases matching. What was sequenced was peripheral blood. This TCR was sampled from a man aged 25-45 years with acute or convalescent COVID-19. The encoded CDR3 is CASSLALSRASYEQYF. In nucleotides, the sequence is TGCGCCAGCAGCTTGGCCCTATCGCGGGCTTCCTACGAGCAGTACTTC.